The rows below give T cell receptor beta chains drawn from one sample of a study of graft-versus-host responses after intestinal transplantation. Method: immunoSEQ multiplex PCR; TCRdb's copy keeps in-frame clones and lacks some. Here the sample spans 13,000 to 15,000 clones, around 77% being singletons. The source material was ileum tissue, sampled 27 days after intestinal transplant. These receptors all come from a human patient who received an intestinal transplant, so some T cells may come from the graft donor. CDR3s include the opening cysteine and the closing phenylalanine or tryptophan. The D gene is left open where the match is weak. The size entry is marked missing in some rows and otherwise reads once, few, many or a size class.

V gene	J gene	clone size	D gene	CDR3 protein	CDR3 DNA
TRBV5-1	TRBJ1-3	NA	NA	CASSPAGLSGNTIYF	TGCGCCAGCAGCCCGGCAGGCCTCTCTGGAAACACCATATATTTT
TRBV5-1	TRBJ2-1	once	TRBD2	CASSFTSGGTYNEQFF	TGCGCCAGCAGTTTTACTAGCGGGGGAACTTACAATGAGCAGTTCTTC
TRBV29-1	TRBJ1-1	NA	NA	CSVGEVDLNTEAFF	TGCAGCGTTGGGGAGGTAGATCTGAACACTGAAGCTTTCTTT
TRBV11-3	TRBJ2-5	NA	TRBD2	CASSISGRQETQYF	TGTGCCAGCAGCATCAGCGGGAGGCAAGAGACCCAGTACTTC
TRBV5-4	TRBJ2-3	once	TRBD1	CASSHGTGPDTQYF	TGTGCCAGCAGCCACGGGACAGGGCCAGATACGCAGTATTTT
TRBV28	TRBJ1-6	NA	NA	CASCPFESPIFHF	TGTGCCAGCTGCCCTTTTGAGAGCCCAATCTTCCACTTT
TRBV18	TRBJ2-2	NA	NA	CASSESYNTGELFF	TGTGCCAGCTCAGAGAGCTATAACACCGGGGAGCTGTTTTTT
TRBV7-2	TRBJ1-6	few	TRBD1	CASSYLRTGDSPLHF	TGTGCCAGCAGCTACCTACGGACAGGGGATTCACCCCTCCACTTT
TRBV7-9	TRBJ2-3	NA	NA	CASSPQPTSTDTQYF	TGTGCCAGCAGCCCTCAACCGACTAGCACAGATACGCAGTATTTT
TRBV11-3	TRBJ2-2	NA	NA	CASSFEGGGTGELFF	TGTGCCAGCAGCTTCGAGGGAGGTGGCACCGGGGAGCTGTTTTTT
TRBV30	TRBJ1-4	once	TRBD1	CAGKLPGQGARWATNEKLFF	TGTGCTGGGAAACTTCCGGGACAGGGGGCCCGATGGGCAACTAATGAAAAACTGTTTTTT
TRBV13	TRBJ1-2	NA	NA	CASSRQLNYGYTF	TGTGCCAGCAGCAGACAGCTTAACTATGGCTACACCTTC
TRBV10-3	TRBJ2-5	NA	NA	CAISQGPQETQYF	TGTGCCATCAGCCAGGGGCCCCAAGAGACCCAGTACTTC
TRBV4-3	TRBJ1-6	NA	NA	CASSQVAGDSPLHF	TGCGCCAGCAGCCAAGTGGCGGGTGATTCACCCCTCCACTTT
TRBV7-2	TRBJ1-5	NA	TRBD1	CASSLQGGQPQHF	TGTGCCAGCAGCTTACAGGGGGGCCAGCCCCAGCATTTT